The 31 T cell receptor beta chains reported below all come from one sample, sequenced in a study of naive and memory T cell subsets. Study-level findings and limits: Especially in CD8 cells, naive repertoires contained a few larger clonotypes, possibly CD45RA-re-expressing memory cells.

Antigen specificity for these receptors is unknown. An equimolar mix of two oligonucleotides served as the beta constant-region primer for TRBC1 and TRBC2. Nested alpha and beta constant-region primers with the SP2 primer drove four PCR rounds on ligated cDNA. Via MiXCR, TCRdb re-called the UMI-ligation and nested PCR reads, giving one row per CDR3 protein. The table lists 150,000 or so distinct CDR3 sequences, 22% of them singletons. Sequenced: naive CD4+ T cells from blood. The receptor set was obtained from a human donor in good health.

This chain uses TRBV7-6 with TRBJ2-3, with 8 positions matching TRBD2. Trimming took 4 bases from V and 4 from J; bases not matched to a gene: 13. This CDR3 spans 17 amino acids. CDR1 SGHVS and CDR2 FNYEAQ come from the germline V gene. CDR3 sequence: CASSYRAGEGLADTQYF. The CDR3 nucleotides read TGTGCCAGCAGCTACCGAGCGGGAGAGGGGCTGGCAGATACGCAGTATTTT.

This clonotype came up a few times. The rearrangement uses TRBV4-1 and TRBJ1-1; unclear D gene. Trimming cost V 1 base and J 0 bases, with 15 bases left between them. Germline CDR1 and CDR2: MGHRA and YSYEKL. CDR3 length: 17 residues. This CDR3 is CASSQGPLGIMNTEAFF. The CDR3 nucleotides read TGCGCCAGCAGCCAAGGGCCTTTGGGGATTATGAACACTGAAGCTTTCTTT.

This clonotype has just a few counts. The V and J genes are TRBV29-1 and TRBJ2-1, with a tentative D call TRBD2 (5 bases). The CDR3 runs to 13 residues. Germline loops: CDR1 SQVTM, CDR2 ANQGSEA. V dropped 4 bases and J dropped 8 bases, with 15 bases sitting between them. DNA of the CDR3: TGCAGCGTTGCGAAGCGGCTTTCGGATGAGCAGTTCTTC. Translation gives CSVAKRLSDEQFF.

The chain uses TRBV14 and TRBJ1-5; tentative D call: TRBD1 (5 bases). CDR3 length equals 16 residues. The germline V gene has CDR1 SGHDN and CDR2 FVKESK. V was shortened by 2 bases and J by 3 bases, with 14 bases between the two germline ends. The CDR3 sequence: CASSQRGVGANQPQHF. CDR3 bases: TGTGCCAGCAGCCAACGAGGGGTTGGCGCCAATCAGCCCCAGCATTTT.

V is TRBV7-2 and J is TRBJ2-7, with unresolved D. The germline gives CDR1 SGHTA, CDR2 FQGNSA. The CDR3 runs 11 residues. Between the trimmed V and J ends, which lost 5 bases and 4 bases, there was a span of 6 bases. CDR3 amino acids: CASSDYYEQYF. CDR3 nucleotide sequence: TGTGCCAGCAGCGATTATTACGAGCAGTACTTC.

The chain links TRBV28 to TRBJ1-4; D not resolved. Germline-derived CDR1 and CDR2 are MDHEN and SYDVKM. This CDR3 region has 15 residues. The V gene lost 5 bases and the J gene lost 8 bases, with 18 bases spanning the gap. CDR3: CASSLRGPRGEKLFF. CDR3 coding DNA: TGTGCCAGCAGTCTCAGAGGGCCCCGGGGAGAAAAACTGTTTTTT.

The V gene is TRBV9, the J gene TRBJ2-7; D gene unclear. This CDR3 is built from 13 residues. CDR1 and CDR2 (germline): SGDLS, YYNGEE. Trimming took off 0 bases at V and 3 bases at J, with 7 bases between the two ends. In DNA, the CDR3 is TGTGCCAGCAGCGTAGGGAAGGGCTACGAGCAGTACTTC. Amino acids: CASSVGKGYEQYF.

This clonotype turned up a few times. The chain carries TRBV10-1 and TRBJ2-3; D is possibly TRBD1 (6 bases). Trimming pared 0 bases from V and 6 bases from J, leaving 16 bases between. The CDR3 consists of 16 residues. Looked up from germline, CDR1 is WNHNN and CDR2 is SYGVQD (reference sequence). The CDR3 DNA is TGCGCCAGCAGTGAGTCAAGAGGACAGCCTCACGATACGCAGTATTTT. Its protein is CASSESRGQPHDTQYF.

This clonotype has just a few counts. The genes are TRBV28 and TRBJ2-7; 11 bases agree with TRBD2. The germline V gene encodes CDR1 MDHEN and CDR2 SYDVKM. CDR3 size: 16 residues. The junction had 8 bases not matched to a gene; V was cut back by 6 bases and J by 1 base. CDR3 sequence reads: CASRLTGTSGSYEQYF. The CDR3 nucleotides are TGTGCCAGCAGATTGACCGGGACTAGCGGATCCTACGAGCAGTACTTC.

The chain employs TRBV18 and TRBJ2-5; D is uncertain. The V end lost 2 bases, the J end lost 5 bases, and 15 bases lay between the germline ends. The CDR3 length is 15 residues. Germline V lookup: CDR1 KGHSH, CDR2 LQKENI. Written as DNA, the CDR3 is TGTGCCAGCTCACCAGACGGTTCAATTGGGGAGACCCAGTACTTC. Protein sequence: CASSPDGSIGETQYF. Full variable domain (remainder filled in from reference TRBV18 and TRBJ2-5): NAGVMQNPRHLVRRRGQEARLRCSPMKGHSHVYWYRQLPEEGLKFMVYLQKENIIDESGMPKERFSAEFPKEGPSILRIQQVVRGDSAAYFCASSPDGSIGETQYFGPGTRLLVL.

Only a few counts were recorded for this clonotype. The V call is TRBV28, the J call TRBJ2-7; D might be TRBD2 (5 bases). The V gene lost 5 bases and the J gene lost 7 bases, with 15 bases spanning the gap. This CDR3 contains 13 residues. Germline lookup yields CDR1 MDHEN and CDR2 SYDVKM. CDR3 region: CASSSPGREEQYF. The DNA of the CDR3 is TGTGCCAGCAGTAGCCCGGGCCGGGAAGAGCAGTACTTC.

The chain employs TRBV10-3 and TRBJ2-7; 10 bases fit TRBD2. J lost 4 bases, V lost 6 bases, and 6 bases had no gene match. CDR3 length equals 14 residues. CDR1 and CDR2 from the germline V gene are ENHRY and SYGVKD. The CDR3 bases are TGTGCCATCAGCCCTGGGACTAGCGCGTACGAGCAGTACTTC. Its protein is CAISPGTSAYEQYF.

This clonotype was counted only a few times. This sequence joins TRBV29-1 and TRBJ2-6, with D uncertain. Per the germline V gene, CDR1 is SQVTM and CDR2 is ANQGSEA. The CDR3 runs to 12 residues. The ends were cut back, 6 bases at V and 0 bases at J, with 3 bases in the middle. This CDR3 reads CSVLSGANVLTF. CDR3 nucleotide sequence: TGCAGCGTCCTCTCTGGGGCCAACGTCCTGACTTTC.

The CDR3 nucleotides are TGTGCCAGCAGCCCCGGGACAGGGGGATTAGTTGACAATCAGCCCCAGCATTTT. Protein sequence: CASSPGTGGLVDNQPQHF. V gene TRBV7-9 combines with J gene TRBJ1-5, with 11 bases identical to TRBD1. The V gene's germline CDR1 is SEHNR and CDR2 FQNEAQ (reference sequence). V was clipped by 5 bases and J by 3 bases; unmatched bases: 12. The length of the CDR3 is 18 residues.

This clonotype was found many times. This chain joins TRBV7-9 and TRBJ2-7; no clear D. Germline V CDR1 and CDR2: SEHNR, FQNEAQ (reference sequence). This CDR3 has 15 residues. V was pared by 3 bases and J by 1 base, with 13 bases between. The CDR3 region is CASSFKGEDSYEQYF. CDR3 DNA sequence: TGTGCCAGCAGCTTTAAAGGTGAGGATTCCTACGAGCAGTACTTC.

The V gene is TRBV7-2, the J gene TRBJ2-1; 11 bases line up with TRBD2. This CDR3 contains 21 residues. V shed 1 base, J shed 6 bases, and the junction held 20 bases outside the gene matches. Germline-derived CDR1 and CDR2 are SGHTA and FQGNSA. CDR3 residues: CASSLGGRGFPPGTSGNEQFF. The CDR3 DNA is TGTGCCAGCAGCTTAGGGGGGCGGGGCTTCCCTCCCGGGACTAGCGGCAATGAGCAGTTCTTC.

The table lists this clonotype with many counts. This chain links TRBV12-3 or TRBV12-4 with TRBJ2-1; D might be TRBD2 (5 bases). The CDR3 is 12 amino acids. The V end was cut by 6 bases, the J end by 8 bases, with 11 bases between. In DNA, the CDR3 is TGTGCCAGCAGGCGTACTAGGGATGAGCAGTTCTTC. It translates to CASRRTRDEQFF.

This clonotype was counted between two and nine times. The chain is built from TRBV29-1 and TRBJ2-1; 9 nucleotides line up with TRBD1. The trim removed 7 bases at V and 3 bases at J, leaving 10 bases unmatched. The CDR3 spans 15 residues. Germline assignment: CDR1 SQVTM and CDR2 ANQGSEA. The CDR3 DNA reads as TGCAGCGCGGAGGACAGGGGAGGGGTCTACAATGAGCAGTTCTTC. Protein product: CSAEDRGGVYNEQFF.

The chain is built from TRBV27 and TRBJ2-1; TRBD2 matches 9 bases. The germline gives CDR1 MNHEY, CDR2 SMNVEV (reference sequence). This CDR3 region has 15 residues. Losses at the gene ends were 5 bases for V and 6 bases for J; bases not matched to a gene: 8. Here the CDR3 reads CASSTIAGALNEQFF. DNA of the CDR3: TGTGCCAGCAGTACAATAGCGGGAGCGCTCAATGAGCAGTTCTTC.

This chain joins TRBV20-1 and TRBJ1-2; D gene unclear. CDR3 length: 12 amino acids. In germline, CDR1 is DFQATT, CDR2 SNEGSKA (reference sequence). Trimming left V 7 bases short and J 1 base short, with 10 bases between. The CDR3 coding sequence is TGCAGTGTTAATCGGTATAACTATGGCTACACCTTC. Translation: CSVNRYNYGYTF.

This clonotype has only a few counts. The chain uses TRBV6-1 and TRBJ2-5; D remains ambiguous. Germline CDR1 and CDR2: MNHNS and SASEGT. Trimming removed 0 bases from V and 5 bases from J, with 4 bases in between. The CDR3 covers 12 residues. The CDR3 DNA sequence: TGTGCCAGCAGTGAAGCGTTGGAGACCCAGTACTTC. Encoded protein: CASSEALETQYF.

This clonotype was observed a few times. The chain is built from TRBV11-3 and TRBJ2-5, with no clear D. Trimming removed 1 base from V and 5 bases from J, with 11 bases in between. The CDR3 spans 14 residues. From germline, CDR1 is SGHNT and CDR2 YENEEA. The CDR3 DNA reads TGTGCCAGCAGCTTAGCGGGCCTCAGGGAGACCCAGTACTTC. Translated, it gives CASSLAGLRETQYF.

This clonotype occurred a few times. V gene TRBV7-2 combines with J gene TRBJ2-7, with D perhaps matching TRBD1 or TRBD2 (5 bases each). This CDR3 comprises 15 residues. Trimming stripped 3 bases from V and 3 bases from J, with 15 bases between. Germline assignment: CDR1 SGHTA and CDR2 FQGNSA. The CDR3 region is CASSLGTDVGYEQYF. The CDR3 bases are TGTGCCAGCAGCTTGGGGACCGATGTGGGCTACGAGCAGTACTTC. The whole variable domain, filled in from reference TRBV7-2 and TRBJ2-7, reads GAGVSQSPSNKVTEKGKDVELRCDPISGHTALYWYRQSLGQGLEFLIYFQGNSAPDKSGLPSDRFSAERTGGSVSTLTIQRTQQEDSAVYLCASSLGTDVGYEQYFGPGTRLTVT.

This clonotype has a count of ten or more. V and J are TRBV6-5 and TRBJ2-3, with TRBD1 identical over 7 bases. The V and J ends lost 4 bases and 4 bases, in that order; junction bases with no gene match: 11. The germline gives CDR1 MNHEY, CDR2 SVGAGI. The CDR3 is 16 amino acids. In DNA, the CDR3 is TGTGCCAGCAGTTCCCCCAGGGGGAAGGGTCCAGATACGCAGTATTTT. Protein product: CASSSPRGKGPDTQYF.

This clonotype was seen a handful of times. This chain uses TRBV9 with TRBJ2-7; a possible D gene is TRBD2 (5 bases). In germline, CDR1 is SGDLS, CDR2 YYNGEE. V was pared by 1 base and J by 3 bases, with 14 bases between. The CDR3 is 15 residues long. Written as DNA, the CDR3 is TGTGCCAGCAGCGTAAACCCGACGGCGGGCTACGAGCAGTACTTC. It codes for CASSVNPTAGYEQYF.

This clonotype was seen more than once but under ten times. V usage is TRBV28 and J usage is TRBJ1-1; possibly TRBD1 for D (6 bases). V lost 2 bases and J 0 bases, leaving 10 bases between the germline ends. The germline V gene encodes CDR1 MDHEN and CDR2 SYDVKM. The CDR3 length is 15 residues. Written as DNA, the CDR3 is TGTGCCAGCAGTTTAGGGGGGCCCATGAACACTGAAGCTTTCTTT. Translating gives CASSLGGPMNTEAFF. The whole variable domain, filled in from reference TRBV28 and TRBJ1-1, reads DVKVTQSSRYLVKRTGEKVFLECVQDMDHENMFWYRQDPGLGLRLIYFSYDVKMKEKGDIPEGYSVSREKKERFSLILESASTNQTSMYLCASSLGGPMNTEAFFGQGTRLTVV.

CDR3 protein: CASSLRITGTEAFF. CDR3 DNA: TGTGCCAGCAGCTTGCGGATTACGGGGACTGAAGCTTTCTTT. The gene calls are TRBV5-5 and TRBJ1-1, with D unclear. CDR1 SGHKS and CDR2 YYEKEE come from the germline V gene (reference sequence). V was shortened by 1 base and J by 5 bases, with 12 bases between the two germline ends. The CDR3 sequence is 14 residues long.

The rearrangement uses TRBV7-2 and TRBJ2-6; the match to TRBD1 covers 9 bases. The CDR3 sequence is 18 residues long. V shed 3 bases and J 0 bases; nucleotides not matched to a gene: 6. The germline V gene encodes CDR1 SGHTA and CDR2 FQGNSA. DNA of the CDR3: TGTGCCAGCAGCTTGATGGACAGGGGACCCTCTGGGGCCAACGTCCTGACTTTC. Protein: CASSLMDRGPSGANVLTF.

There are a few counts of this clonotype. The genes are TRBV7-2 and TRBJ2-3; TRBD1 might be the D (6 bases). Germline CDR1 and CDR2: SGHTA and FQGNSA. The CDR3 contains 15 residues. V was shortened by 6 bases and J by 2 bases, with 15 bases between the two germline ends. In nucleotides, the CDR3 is TGTGCCAGCAGTCGAACAACAGGGATCACAGATACGCAGTATTTT. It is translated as CASSRTTGITDTQYF.

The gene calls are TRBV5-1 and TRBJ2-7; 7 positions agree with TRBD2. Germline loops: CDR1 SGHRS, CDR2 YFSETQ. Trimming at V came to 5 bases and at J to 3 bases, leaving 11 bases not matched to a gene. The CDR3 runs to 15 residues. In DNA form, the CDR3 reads TGCGCCAGCAGTTCTGATGTGGGGAGGGACTACGAGCAGTACTTC. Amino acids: CASSSDVGRDYEQYF.

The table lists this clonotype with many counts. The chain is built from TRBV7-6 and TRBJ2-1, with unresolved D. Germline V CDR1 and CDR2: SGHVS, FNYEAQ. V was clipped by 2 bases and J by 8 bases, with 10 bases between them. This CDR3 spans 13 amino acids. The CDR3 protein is CASSLRGSYEQFF. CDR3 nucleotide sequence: TGTGCCAGCAGCTTACGAGGTAGCTATGAGCAGTTCTTC.